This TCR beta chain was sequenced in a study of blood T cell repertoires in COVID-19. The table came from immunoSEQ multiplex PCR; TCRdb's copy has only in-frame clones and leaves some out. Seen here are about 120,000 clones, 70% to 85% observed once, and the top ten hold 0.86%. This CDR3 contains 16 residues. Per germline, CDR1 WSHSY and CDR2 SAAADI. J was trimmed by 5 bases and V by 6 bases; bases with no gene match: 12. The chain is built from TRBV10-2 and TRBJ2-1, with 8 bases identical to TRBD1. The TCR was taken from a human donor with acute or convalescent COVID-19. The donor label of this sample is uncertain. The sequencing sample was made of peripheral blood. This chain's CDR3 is CASSDRTGRSHNEQFF. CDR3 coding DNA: TGCGCCAGCAGCGACCGGACAGGGAGGAGCCACAATGAGCAGTTCTTC.